This T cell receptor beta chain was sequenced in a study of tumor-infiltrating lymphocytes in primary liver carcinoma. Note on this clonotype: Its antigen is currently unknown.

Total RNA amounting to 500 ng was the source from which TCR beta cDNA was made with a constant-region primer. Researchers made the TCR beta libraries by running three nested multiplex PCR rounds with slightly modified ARM-PCR. Each of the first two PCR rounds ran about 9 cycles with TRBV1-TRBV30 forward and C-beta reverse primers. Each CDR3 protein is one row after TCRdb ran MiXCR on the multiplex PCR reads. The sample lists approximately 340,000 distinct CDR3 sequences, around 60% occurring once. Findings of the study overall: Tumor specimens were characterized by a significantly higher top-250-clone fraction than blood (p = 0.039).

The CDR3 is 14 residues long. Trimming shortened V by 1 base and J by 5 bases, and 9 bases separated the two germline ends. Germline V gene sequence: CDR1 SGHAT, CDR2 FQNNGV. Germline DNA was also extracted, with blood RNA taken from unsorted whole blood. This chain links TRBV11-2 with TRBJ2-1, with D unresolved. This clonotype originated in a man between 35 and 55 years old with primary liver carcinoma and hepatitis B virus infection. Sequenced: peripheral blood. CDR3: CASSLGLLHNEQFF. CDR3 in DNA: TGTGCCAGCAGCTTAGGACTGTTACACAATGAGCAGTTCTTC.